These T cell receptor beta chains were read from a single sample in a study of blood T cell repertoires in COVID-19. The data were produced by immunoSEQ multiplex PCR, yet TCRdb's version contains in-frame clones alone and is incomplete. The sample comprises some 96,000 clones, around 78% of which are singletons, and roughly 10% rests with the top ten. Sample: peripheral blood. The receptors shown here come from a human donor in a cohort sampled during active COVID-19. Both conserved end residues are part of each CDR3. A D gene is named only where the DNA matches it firmly. Only some rows state a clone size, as once, few, many or a class for expanded clones.

V gene: TRBV19
clone size: -
D gene: -
J gene: TRBJ2-1
CDR3 protein: CASRASASSYNEQFF
CDR3 DNA: TGTGCCAGTAGGGCTAGCGCGAGCTCCTACAATGAGCAGTTCTTC

V gene: TRBV2
clone size: -
D gene: -
J gene: TRBJ1-6
CDR3 protein: CASVRQFNSPLHF
CDR3 DNA: TGTGCCAGCGTCAGGCAGTTTAATTCACCCCTCCACTTT

V gene: TRBV10-3
clone size: -
D gene: -
J gene: TRBJ1-1
CDR3 protein: CAISERGSLNTEAFF
CDR3 DNA: TGTGCCATCAGTGAAAGGGGGAGTCTGAACACTGAAGCTTTCTTT

V gene: TRBV6-6
clone size: -
D gene: TRBD1
J gene: TRBJ1-2
CDR3 protein: CASSYGQNRGSGYTF
CDR3 DNA: TGTGCCAGCAGTTACGGCCAAAACAGGGGCTCTGGCTACACCTTC

V gene: TRBV3-1/TRBV3-2
clone size: many
D gene: -
J gene: TRBJ1-5
CDR3 protein: CASSQVAGNQPQHF
CDR3 DNA: TGTGCCAGCAGCCAAGTGGCAGGCAATCAGCCCCAGCATTTT

V gene: TRBV30
clone size: -
D gene: -
J gene: TRBJ1-2
CDR3 protein: CAWSDQGPGYGYTF
CDR3 DNA: TGTGCCTGGAGTGACCAGGGTCCTGGGTATGGCTACACCTTC

V gene: TRBV5-1
clone size: -
D gene: TRBD1
J gene: TRBJ2-7
CDR3 protein: CASSLEPGGFYEQYF
CDR3 DNA: TGCGCCAGCAGCTTGGAACCAGGGGGCTTTTACGAGCAGTACTTC

V gene: TRBV7-9
clone size: -
D gene: TRBD2
J gene: TRBJ2-1
CDR3 protein: CASSLELADSYNEQFF
CDR3 DNA: TGTGCCAGCAGCTTAGAACTAGCGGATTCCTACAATGAGCAGTTCTTC

V gene: TRBV19
clone size: once
D gene: TRBD1
J gene: TRBJ2-2
CDR3 protein: CASTPLVVRQGGTGELFF
CDR3 DNA: TGTGCCAGTACCCCACTTGTGGTTCGACAGGGCGGAACCGGGGAGCTGTTTTTT

V gene: TRBV6-2/TRBV6-3
clone size: -
D gene: TRBD2
J gene: TRBJ2-7
CDR3 protein: CASSSPTSGRVEQYF
CDR3 DNA: TGTGCCAGCAGTTCCCCGACTAGCGGGAGGGTCGAGCAGTACTTC

V gene: TRBV7-2
clone size: -
D gene: TRBD1
J gene: TRBJ2-3
CDR3 protein: CASSFRQGRTDTQYF
CDR3 DNA: TGTGCCAGCAGCTTTCGACAGGGTCGAACAGATACGCAGTATTTT

V gene: TRBV4-1
clone size: -
D gene: -
J gene: TRBJ1-3
CDR3 protein: CASSQSWVARGNTIYF
CDR3 DNA: TGCGCCAGCAGCCAATCCTGGGTCGCGAGGGGAAACACCATATATTTT

V gene: TRBV5-4
clone size: -
D gene: -
J gene: TRBJ2-7
CDR3 protein: CASREGGTYEQYF
CDR3 DNA: TGTGCCAGCAGGGAGGGAGGAACCTACGAGCAGTACTTC

V gene: TRBV5-5
clone size: -
D gene: TRBD1
J gene: TRBJ1-1
CDR3 protein: CASRSKPGQGPGSTEAFF
CDR3 DNA: TGTGCCAGCAGAAGCAAGCCGGGACAGGGGCCAGGGAGCACTGAAGCTTTCTTT

V gene: TRBV11-1
clone size: -
D gene: -
J gene: TRBJ2-7
CDR3 protein: CASSLTRSEQYF
CDR3 DNA: TGTGCCAGCAGCTTAACCAGATCCGAGCAGTACTTC

V gene: TRBV6-6
clone size: -
D gene: TRBD1
J gene: TRBJ2-2
CDR3 protein: CASSGQGDTGELFF
CDR3 DNA: TGTGCCAGCAGCGGACAGGGGGACACCGGGGAGCTGTTTTTT

V gene: TRBV28
clone size: once
D gene: TRBD1
J gene: TRBJ2-7
CDR3 protein: CASSSPGTGIYEQYF
CDR3 DNA: TGTGCCAGCAGTTCCCCCGGGACAGGGATCTACGAGCAGTACTTC

V gene: TRBV11-2
clone size: -
D gene: -
J gene: TRBJ2-3
CDR3 protein: CASSISVYPDTQYF
CDR3 DNA: TGTGCCAGCAGCATCTCGGTGTATCCAGATACGCAGTATTTT

V gene: TRBV24-1
clone size: -
D gene: -
J gene: TRBJ1-5
CDR3 protein: CAIGIRGNQPQHF
CDR3 DNA: TGTGCCATCGGGATCCGGGGCAATCAGCCCCAGCATTTT

V gene: TRBV18
clone size: -
D gene: -
J gene: TRBJ1-4
CDR3 protein: CASSPPPREATNEKLFF
CDR3 DNA: TGTGCCAGCTCACCACCGCCCAGGGAGGCGACTAATGAAAAACTGTTTTTT

V gene: TRBV30
clone size: -
D gene: -
J gene: TRBJ2-2
CDR3 protein: CAWTPEQAFNGELFF
CDR3 DNA: TGTGCCTGGACCCCGGAACAGGCCTTCAACGGGGAGCTGTTTTTT

V gene: TRBV5-5
clone size: -
D gene: -
J gene: TRBJ2-3
CDR3 protein: CASSLGTPSTDTQYF
CDR3 DNA: TGTGCCAGCAGCTTAGGGACACCGAGCACAGATACGCAGTATTTT

V gene: TRBV2
clone size: few
D gene: -
J gene: TRBJ1-5
CDR3 protein: CASTNGGQGNSNQPQHF
CDR3 DNA: TGTGCCAGCACTAACGGGGGGCAGGGGAATAGCAATCAGCCCCAGCATTTT

V gene: TRBV2
clone size: -
D gene: -
J gene: TRBJ1-6
CDR3 protein: CASSGEGGGNSPLHF
CDR3 DNA: TGTGCCAGCAGTGGGGAGGGCGGAGGGAATTCACCCCTCCACTTT

V gene: TRBV7-8
clone size: -
D gene: -
J gene: TRBJ1-2
CDR3 protein: CASSLGGVTNYGYTF
CDR3 DNA: TGTGCCAGCAGCTTAGGGGGAGTTACAAATTATGGCTACACCTTC

V gene: TRBV5-1
clone size: -
D gene: TRBD1
J gene: TRBJ1-1
CDR3 protein: CASFQTGTGSNTEAFF
CDR3 DNA: TGCGCCAGCTTCCAGACCGGGACAGGGAGTAACACTGAAGCTTTCTTT

V gene: TRBV11-1
clone size: -
D gene: -
J gene: TRBJ2-2
CDR3 protein: CASSLRQNTGELFF
CDR3 DNA: TGTGCCAGCAGCTTACGACAGAACACCGGGGAGCTGTTTTTT

V gene: TRBV30
clone size: -
D gene: TRBD2
J gene: TRBJ2-5
CDR3 protein: CAWSNGTTSSTQYF
CDR3 DNA: TGTGCCTGGAGTAACGGGACTACCAGCTCGACCCAGTACTTC

V gene: TRBV10-3
clone size: -
D gene: -
J gene: TRBJ1-3
CDR3 protein: CAISESDLKAPGNTIYF
CDR3 DNA: TGTGCCATCAGTGAGTCGGACTTGAAAGCCCCTGGAAACACCATATATTTT

V gene: TRBV24-1
clone size: -
D gene: TRBD2
J gene: TRBJ2-3
CDR3 protein: CATSDSSGSRTDTQYF
CDR3 DNA: TGTGCCACCAGCGATTCTAGCGGGAGCCGCACAGATACGCAGTATTTT

V gene: TRBV18
clone size: -
D gene: -
J gene: TRBJ1-5
CDR3 protein: CASSPERNQPQHF
CDR3 DNA: TGTGCCAGCTCACCTGAGAGAAATCAGCCCCAGCATTTT